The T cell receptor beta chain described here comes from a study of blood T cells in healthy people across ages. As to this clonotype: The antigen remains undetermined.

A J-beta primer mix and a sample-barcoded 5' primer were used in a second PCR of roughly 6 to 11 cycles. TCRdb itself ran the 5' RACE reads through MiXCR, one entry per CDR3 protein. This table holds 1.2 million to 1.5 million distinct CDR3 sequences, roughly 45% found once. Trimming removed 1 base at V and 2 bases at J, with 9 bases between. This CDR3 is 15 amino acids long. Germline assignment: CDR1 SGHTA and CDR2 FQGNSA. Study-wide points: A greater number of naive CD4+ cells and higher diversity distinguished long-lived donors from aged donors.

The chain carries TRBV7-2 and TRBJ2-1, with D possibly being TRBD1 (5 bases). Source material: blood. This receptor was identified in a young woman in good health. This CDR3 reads CTSSLGWGPYNEQFF. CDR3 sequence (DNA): TGTACCAGCAGCTTAGGTTGGGGCCCCTACAATGAGCAGTTCTTC.